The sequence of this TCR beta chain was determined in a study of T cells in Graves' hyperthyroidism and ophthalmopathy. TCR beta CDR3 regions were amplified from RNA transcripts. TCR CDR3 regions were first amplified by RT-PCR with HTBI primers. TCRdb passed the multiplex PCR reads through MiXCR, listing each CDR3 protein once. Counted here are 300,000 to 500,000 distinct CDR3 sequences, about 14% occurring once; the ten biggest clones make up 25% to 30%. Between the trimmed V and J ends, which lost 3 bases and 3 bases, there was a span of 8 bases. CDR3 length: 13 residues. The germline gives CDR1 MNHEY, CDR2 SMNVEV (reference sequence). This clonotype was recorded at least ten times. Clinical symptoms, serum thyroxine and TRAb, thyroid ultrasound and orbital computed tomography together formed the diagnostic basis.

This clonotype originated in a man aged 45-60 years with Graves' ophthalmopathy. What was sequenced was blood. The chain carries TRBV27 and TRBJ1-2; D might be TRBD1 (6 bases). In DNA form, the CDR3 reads TGTGCCAGCAGTTTGGACAGCTACTATGGCTACACCTTC. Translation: CASSLDSYYGYTF.